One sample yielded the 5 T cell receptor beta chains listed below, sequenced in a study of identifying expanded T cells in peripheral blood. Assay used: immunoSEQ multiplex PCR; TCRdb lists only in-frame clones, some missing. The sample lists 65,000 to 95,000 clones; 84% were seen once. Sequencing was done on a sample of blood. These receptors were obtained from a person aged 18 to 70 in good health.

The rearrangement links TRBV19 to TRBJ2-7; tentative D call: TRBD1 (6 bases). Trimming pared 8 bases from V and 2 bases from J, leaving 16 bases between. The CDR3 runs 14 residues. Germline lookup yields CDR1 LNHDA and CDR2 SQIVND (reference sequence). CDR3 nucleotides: TGTGCCAGTCGAGGTCGCCAGGGGACCTACGAGCAGTACTTC. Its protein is CASRGRQGTYEQYF.

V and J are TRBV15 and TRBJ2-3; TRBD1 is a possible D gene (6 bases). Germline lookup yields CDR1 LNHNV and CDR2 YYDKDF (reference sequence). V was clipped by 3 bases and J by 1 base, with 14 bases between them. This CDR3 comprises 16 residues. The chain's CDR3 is CATSSSWGRGTDTQYF. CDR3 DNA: TGTGCCACCAGCAGTTCATGGGGGCGAGGCACAGATACGCAGTATTTT.

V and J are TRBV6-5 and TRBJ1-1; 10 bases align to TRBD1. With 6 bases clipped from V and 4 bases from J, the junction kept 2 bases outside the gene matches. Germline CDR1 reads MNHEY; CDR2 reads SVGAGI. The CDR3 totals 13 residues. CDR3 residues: CASRGTGATEAFF. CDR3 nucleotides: TGTGCCAGCAGGGGGACAGGGGCCACTGAAGCTTTCTTT.

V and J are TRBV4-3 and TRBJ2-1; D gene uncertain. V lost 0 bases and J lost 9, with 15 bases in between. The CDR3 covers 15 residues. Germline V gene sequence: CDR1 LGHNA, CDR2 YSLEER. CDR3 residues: CASSQDGRKFSEQFF. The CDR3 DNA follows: TGCGCCAGCAGCCAAGATGGTAGGAAATTTAGTGAGCAGTTCTTC.

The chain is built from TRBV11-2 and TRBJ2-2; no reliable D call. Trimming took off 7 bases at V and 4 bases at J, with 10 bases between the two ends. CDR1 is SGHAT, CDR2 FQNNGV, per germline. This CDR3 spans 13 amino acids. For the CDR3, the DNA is TGTGCCAGCACCCCGAGCACCACCGGGGAGCTGTTTTTT. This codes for CASTPSTTGELFF.